These 19 T cell receptor beta chains originate from one sample sequenced in a study of T cell repertoires in cytomegalovirus infection. The antigens of these receptors remain unknown. TCRdb itself ran the reads through MiXCR, one entry per CDR3 protein. The table records about 700,000 distinct CDR3 sequences, around 31% of them present only once. The starting material was cultured PBMCs, obtained from culture after CMV antigen stimulation. The receptors originated from a human donor in good health (CMV status not recorded). Some clones in this sample may be carry-over from other donors' samples.

The chain carries TRBV6-1 and TRBJ2-7; no definite D call. Germline-derived CDR1 and CDR2 are MNHNS and SASEGT. V shed 0 bases and J shed 6 bases, with 12 bases lying between them. The CDR3 runs 14 residues. DNA for the CDR3: TGTGCCAGCAGTGAAGCCCCCACGGTTGGCGAGCAGTACTTC. Encoded protein: CASSEAPTVGEQYF.

J is TRBJ2-1 and V is TRBV19, with 14 bases matching TRBD2. The CDR3 covers 15 residues. Germline V gives CDR1 LNHDA, CDR2 SQIVND (reference sequence). V shed 5 bases, J shed 14 bases, and the junction held 11 bases outside the gene matches. CDR3 DNA: TGTGCCAGTAGTGTGGGACTAGCGGGAGTCGGGAGCGAGTTCTTC. Amino acids: CASSVGLAGVGSEFF.

The genes are TRBV4-1 and TRBJ2-7; TRBD1 aligns across 8 bases. The CDR3 loop spans 17 amino acids. Germline CDR1 and CDR2: MGHRA and YSYEKL. J gave up 4 bases and V 3 bases, and 14 bases lay outside the gene matches. CDR3 nucleotides: TGCGCCAGCAGCCAGTTACAGGGGGTCCAAACCCAATACGAGCAGTACTTC. Protein sequence: CASSQLQGVQTQYEQYF.

This chain connects TRBV11-2 to TRBJ2-2; D is possibly TRBD1 or TRBD2 (5 bases each). Trimming cost V 4 bases and J 0 bases, with 9 bases left between them. Looked up from germline, CDR1 is SGHAT and CDR2 is FQNNGV. This CDR3 has 15 amino acids. The CDR3 DNA reads TGTGCCAGCAGCTGGGACCCCACGAACACCGGGGAGCTGTTTTTT. Its translation: CASSWDPTNTGELFF.

At least ten counts were recorded for this clonotype. V is TRBV11-2 and J is TRBJ1-1; tentatively, D is TRBD1 (5 bases). The CDR3 totals 15 residues. CDR1 SGHAT and CDR2 FQNNGV come from the germline V gene. V lost 2 bases to trimming and J lost 0 bases, with 10 bases between them. This CDR3 is CASSLQGTMNTEAFF. In DNA, the CDR3 is TGTGCCAGCAGCTTACAGGGAACTATGAACACTGAAGCTTTCTTT.

The sample holds many counts of this clonotype. This CDR3 is CASSLGQEYGYTF. In DNA, the CDR3 is TGTGCCAGCAGCTTAGGACAGGAGTATGGCTACACCTTC. V gene TRBV7-9 combines with J gene TRBJ1-2; perhaps TRBD1 as D (6 bases). The CDR3 covers 13 residues. Deletions cut 1 base from V and 5 bases from J, with 8 bases between. Germline V lookup: CDR1 SEHNR, CDR2 FQNEAQ (reference sequence).

This clonotype came up a few times. The chain uses TRBV19 and TRBJ1-5, with D uncertain. This CDR3 has 15 residues. Trimming removed 3 bases from V and 2 bases from J, with 11 bases in between. Germline loops: CDR1 LNHDA, CDR2 SQIVND (reference sequence). The CDR3 loop is CASSIRPLGNQPQHF. CDR3 nucleotides: TGTGCCAGTAGTATTCGACCTCTCGGCAATCAGCCCCAGCATTTT.

In its sample, this clonotype was seen a few times. The junction shows a germline mismatch at one end, possibly a read error. This chain joins TRBV7-9 and TRBJ2-5; D is perhaps TRBD2 (5 bases). CDR1 SEHNR and CDR2 FQNEAQ come from the germline V gene (reference sequence). CDR3 size: 14 residues. CDR3 nucleotides: TGTGCCAGCAGGGGAGCGGAGGCCCAAGAGACCCGGTACTTC. This sequence encodes CASRGAEAQETRYF.

This chain connects TRBV7-8 to TRBJ2-3; D is unclear. The CDR3 loop spans 14 amino acids. Germline V gives CDR1 SGHVS, CDR2 FQNEAQ. Between the trimmed V and J ends, which lost 3 bases and 2 bases, there was a span of 9 bases. The CDR3 DNA reads TGTGCCAGCAGCTTTGGTCACGTCACAGATACGCAGTATTTT. Its protein is CASSFGHVTDTQYF.

J is TRBJ1-3 and V is TRBV6-5; D not resolved. Per the germline V gene, CDR1 is MNHEY and CDR2 is SVGAGI. V lost 7 bases to trimming and J lost 1 base, with 14 bases between them. The CDR3 has 15 amino acids. The CDR3 reads CASNTTPMSGNTIYF. The DNA of the CDR3 is TGTGCCAGCAATACAACACCGATGTCTGGAAACACCATATATTTT.

This clonotype occurred many times. The V call is TRBV7-9, the J call TRBJ2-1; a weak D match, TRBD2 (6 bases). CDR3 length equals 15 residues. The germline V and J ends were trimmed by 11 bases and 7 bases, with 24 bases remaining between them. Per germline, CDR1 SEHNR and CDR2 FQNEAQ (reference sequence). As DNA, the CDR3 is TGTGCCGAAGCAGCGGGCGGGCCCGCCGGGAATGAGCAGTTCTTC. It translates to CAEAAGGPAGNEQFF.

This clonotype was counted a few times. V gene TRBV18 combines with J gene TRBJ1-2, with D possibly matching TRBD1 (6 bases). V was clipped by 1 base and J by 3 bases, with 21 bases between them. This CDR3 is built from 18 residues. Looked up from germline, CDR1 is KGHSH and CDR2 is LQKENI. The CDR3 DNA is TGTGCCAGCTCACCACGTAGAGAGGGATCACAGGGCCACTATGGCTACACCTTC. Translation gives CASSPRREGSQGHYGYTF.

The chain recombines TRBV5-1 with TRBJ2-1; tentative D call: TRBD1 (5 bases). The CDR3 extends over 14 amino acids. Trimming removed 4 bases from V and 6 bases from J, with 14 bases in between. Germline V CDR1 and CDR2: SGHRS, YFSETQ. CDR3 sequence: CASSPTDRPNEQFF. CDR3 DNA: TGCGCCAGCAGCCCGACTGACAGACCCAATGAGCAGTTCTTC.

The chain is built from TRBV7-9 and TRBJ2-3; 11 bases align to TRBD2. This CDR3 is built from 15 residues. Losses at the gene ends were 5 bases for V and 4 bases for J; bases not matched to a gene: 5. The germline gives CDR1 SEHNR, CDR2 FQNEAQ (reference sequence). In nucleotides, the CDR3 is TGTGCCAGCAGCGAGACTAGCGGGGTCGCAGATACGCAGTATTTT. Amino acid sequence: CASSETSGVADTQYF.

The chain combines TRBV12-3 or TRBV12-4 with TRBJ1-4, with unresolved D. The CDR3 length is 15 residues. V gave up 6 bases and J gave up 0 bases, with 11 bases separating them. DNA of the CDR3: TGTGCCAGCAGCCCCATCGGGGCAACTAATGAAAAACTGTTTTTT. Translation: CASSPIGATNEKLFF.

This clonotype was counted between two and nine times. The rearrangement uses TRBV12-3 or TRBV12-4 and TRBJ2-3; 7 bases line up with TRBD2. With 10 bases clipped from V and 5 bases from J, the junction kept 9 bases outside the gene matches. CDR3 size: 13 residues. Written as DNA, the CDR3 is TGTGCCACCCGGGGAGGGGAGATAGATACGCAGTATTTT. This encodes CATRGGEIDTQYF.

The V and J genes are TRBV27 and TRBJ1-5; the D is unclear. This CDR3 has 13 residues. Looked up from germline, CDR1 is MNHEY and CDR2 is SMNVEV (reference sequence). The ends were cut back, 2 bases at V and 9 bases at J, with 11 bases in the middle. This CDR3 is CASSLNPARPQHF. The CDR3 nucleotides are TGTGCCAGCAGTTTAAACCCCGCTAGGCCCCAGCATTTT.

This clonotype was seen ten or more times. The chain links TRBV7-2 to TRBJ2-3, with 9 nucleotides matching TRBD2. This CDR3 is built from 17 residues. V was clipped by 5 bases and J by 7 bases; unmatched bases: 16. CDR1 and CDR2 (germline): SGHTA, FQGNSA. This CDR3 is CASSLPVAGDFTYTQYF. CDR3 sequence (DNA): TGTGCCAGCAGCCTACCTGTAGCGGGAGACTTCACGTATACGCAGTATTTT.

The rearrangement joins TRBV7-9 to TRBJ1-2; 9 nucleotides match TRBD1. The V gene's germline CDR1 is SEHNR and CDR2 FQNEAQ (reference sequence). The CDR3 spans 14 residues. The V segment lost 4 bases and the J segment 7 bases; nucleotides outside the gene matches: 7. Written as DNA, the CDR3 is TGTGCCAGCAGCTCTCTCGGGACAGGGTTTGGCTACACCTTC. It is translated as CASSSLGTGFGYTF.